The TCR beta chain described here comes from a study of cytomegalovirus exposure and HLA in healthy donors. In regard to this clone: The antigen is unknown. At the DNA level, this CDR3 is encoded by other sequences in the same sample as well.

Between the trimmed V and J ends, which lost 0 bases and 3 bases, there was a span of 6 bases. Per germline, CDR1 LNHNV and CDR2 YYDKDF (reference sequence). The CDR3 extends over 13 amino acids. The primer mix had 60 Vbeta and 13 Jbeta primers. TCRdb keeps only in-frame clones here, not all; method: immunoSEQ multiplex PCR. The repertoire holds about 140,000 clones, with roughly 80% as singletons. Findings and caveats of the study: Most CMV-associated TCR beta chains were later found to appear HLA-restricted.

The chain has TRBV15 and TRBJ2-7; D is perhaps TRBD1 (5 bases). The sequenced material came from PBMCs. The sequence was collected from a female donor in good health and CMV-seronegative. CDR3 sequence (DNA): TGTGCCACCAGCAGAGATACAGGCTACGAGCAGTACTTC. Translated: CATSRDTGYEQYF.